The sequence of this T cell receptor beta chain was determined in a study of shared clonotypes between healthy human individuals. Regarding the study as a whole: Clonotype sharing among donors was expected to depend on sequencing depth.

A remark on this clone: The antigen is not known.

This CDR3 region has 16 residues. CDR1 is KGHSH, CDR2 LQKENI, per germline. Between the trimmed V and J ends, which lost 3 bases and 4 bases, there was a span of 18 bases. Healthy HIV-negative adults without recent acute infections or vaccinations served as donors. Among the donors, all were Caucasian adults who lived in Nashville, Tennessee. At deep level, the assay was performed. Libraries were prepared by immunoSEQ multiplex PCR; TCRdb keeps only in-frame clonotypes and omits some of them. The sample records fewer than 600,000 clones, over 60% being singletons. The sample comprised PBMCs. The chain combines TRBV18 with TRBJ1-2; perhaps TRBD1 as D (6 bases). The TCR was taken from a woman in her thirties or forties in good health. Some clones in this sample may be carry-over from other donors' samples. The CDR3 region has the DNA TGTGCCAGCTCACCCCTTAATGACGGGGGGCTCTATGGCTACACCTTC. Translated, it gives CASSPLNDGGLYGYTF. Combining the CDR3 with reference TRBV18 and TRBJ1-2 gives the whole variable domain NAGVMQNPRHLVRRRGQEARLRCSPMKGHSHVYWYRQLPEEGLKFMVYLQKENIIDESGMPKERFSAEFPKEGPSILRIQQVVRGDSAAYFCASSPLNDGGLYGYTFGSGTRLTVV.